A single sample gave rise to the 22 T cell receptor beta chains below, sequenced in a study of PD-L1 blockade in urothelial cancer. Clones were read by immunoSEQ multiplex PCR, and TCRdb kept only the in-frame ones, dropping some. The table has more than 60,000 clones, around nine tenths seen once; the top ten hold about 11%. The sample's time point: peripheral blood 6 weeks after treatment start. The sample in question was PBMCs, obtained around atezolizumab (anti-PD-L1) treatment. These receptors were collected from a man between 60 and 75 years old with urothelial cancer.

CDR3 sequence: CASSSNYEQYF. As DNA, the CDR3 is TGTGCCAGCAGTTCAAACTACGAGCAGTACTTC. The chain joins TRBV6-5 to TRBJ2-7; the D is unclear. The CDR3 loop spans 11 amino acids. V was clipped by 4 bases and J by 3 bases, with 4 bases between them. Germline values: CDR1 MNHEY, CDR2 SVGAGI.

The J gene is TRBJ2-1, the V gene TRBV5-1; perhaps TRBD2 as D (6 bases). Germline lookup yields CDR1 SGHRS and CDR2 YFSETQ. CDR3 size: 13 residues. V was pared by 5 bases and J by 5 bases, with 11 bases between. The chain's CDR3 is CASRPQRDNEQFF. The CDR3, as DNA: TGCGCCAGCAGGCCCCAGCGGGACAATGAGCAGTTCTTC.

The V call is TRBV18, the J call TRBJ2-5, with 7 bases that match TRBD2. The junction had 10 bases not matched to a gene; V was cut back by 1 base and J by 5 bases. Looked up from germline, CDR1 is KGHSH and CDR2 is LQKENI. The CDR3 spans 16 residues. CDR3 DNA sequence: TGTGCCAGCTCACCACGAACGGGGACTATCGGGGAGACCCAGTACTTC. Protein: CASSPRTGTIGETQYF.

The chain has TRBV28 and TRBJ2-2; D is possibly TRBD1 (5 bases). The CDR3 consists of 16 residues. The V gene's germline CDR1 is MDHEN and CDR2 SYDVKM. Trimming shortened V by 5 bases and J by 4 bases, and 17 bases separated the two germline ends. The CDR3 bases are TGTGCCAGCAGTGGACATAGGACAACACTCACCGGGGAGCTGTTTTTT. Translated: CASSGHRTTLTGELFF.

The genes are TRBV28 and TRBJ2-7; 7 positions agree with TRBD1. Germline CDR1 and CDR2: MDHEN and SYDVKM. The V and J ends lost 8 bases and 1 base, in that order; junction bases with no gene match: 14. The CDR3 runs 16 residues. CDR3 nucleotides: TGTGCCAGCTCTAAAGGACCGGGACAGCTGTCCTACGAGCAGTACTTC. Protein: CASSKGPGQLSYEQYF.

This sequence joins TRBV28 and TRBJ1-5; D may be TRBD1 (5 bases). The germline V gene encodes CDR1 MDHEN and CDR2 SYDVKM. The CDR3 is 16 amino acids. Trimming stripped 7 bases from V and 2 bases from J, with 18 bases between. This CDR3 is CASKTSRDSGNQPQHF. For the CDR3, the DNA is TGTGCCAGCAAAACAAGCAGGGATTCGGGCAATCAGCCCCAGCATTTT.

DNA of the CDR3: TGTGCCAGCAGCTTAGCCGGCGGGGGCTGGTTCGGGACTGAAGCTTTCTTT. Its protein product is CASSLAGGGWFGTEAFF. V and J are TRBV7-9 and TRBJ1-1, with D maybe TRBD1 (6 bases). The V end lost 0 bases, the J end lost 5 bases, and 19 bases lay between the germline ends. The CDR3 has 17 residues. CDR1 is SEHNR, CDR2 FQNEAQ, per germline (reference sequence).

V usage is TRBV19 and J usage is TRBJ2-5, with TRBD2 matching 9 bases. Germline CDR1 reads LNHDA; CDR2 reads SQIVND (reference sequence). This CDR3 region has 15 residues. V was clipped by 2 bases and J by 2 bases; unmatched bases: 3. This CDR3 reads CASSISLAGQETQYF. The DNA for the CDR3 is TGTGCCAGTAGTATATCCCTAGCGGGGCAAGAGACCCAGTACTTC.

This clone was recorded only once. The chain combines TRBV5-6 with TRBJ2-3; D may be TRBD2 (5 bases). V was clipped by 8 bases and J by 0 bases, with 10 bases between them. The V gene's germline CDR1 is SGHDT and CDR2 YYEEEE. The CDR3 extends over 13 amino acids. This CDR3 reads CASRDFSTDTQYF. DNA for the CDR3: TGTGCCAGTCGGGATTTCAGCACAGATACGCAGTATTTT.

This clone was observed a few times. In nucleotides, the CDR3 is TGTGCCAGTAGTACGGACCCCCGACGACAGGGGAGTTGGAACACTGAAGCTTTCTTT. Protein: CASSTDPRRQGSWNTEAFF. The V gene is TRBV19, the J gene TRBJ1-1, with 8 bases matching TRBD1. CDR3 length equals 19 residues. J lost 1 base, V lost 4 bases, and 17 bases had no gene match. Germline V gene sequence: CDR1 LNHDA, CDR2 SQIVND (reference sequence).

The CDR3 region is CASSLGTSTDTQYF. The CDR3, as DNA: TGTGCCAGCAGCCTCGGGACTAGCACAGATACGCAGTATTTT. This chain links TRBV9 with TRBJ2-3; tentative D call: TRBD2 (6 bases). The CDR3 runs to 14 residues. Germline V gene data show CDR1 as SGDLS and CDR2 as YYNGEE. V lost 4 bases and J 0 bases, leaving 9 bases between the germline ends.

V usage is TRBV19 and J usage is TRBJ2-1, with D perhaps matching TRBD1 (6 bases). This CDR3 is built from 14 residues. V was clipped by 8 bases and J by 2 bases, with 13 bases between them. CDR1 and CDR2 (germline): LNHDA, SQIVND (reference sequence). In DNA, the CDR3 is TGTGCCAGTGTTCAGGGGTCCGCCTACAATGAGCAGTTCTTC. It translates to CASVQGSAYNEQFF.

The gene calls are TRBV4-1 and TRBJ1-1; D is unclear. The CDR3 length is 15 residues. Trimming cost V 7 bases and J 1 base, with 16 bases left between them. CDR1 and CDR2 from the germline V gene are MGHRA and YSYEKL. This CDR3 is CASTARGNSNTEAFF. The DNA of the CDR3 is TGCGCCAGCACCGCACGGGGAAACTCGAACACTGAAGCTTTCTTT.

The chain recombines TRBV19 with TRBJ1-4, with 10 bases aligning to TRBD1. Germline V lookup: CDR1 LNHDA, CDR2 SQIVND (reference sequence). This CDR3 is built from 14 residues. The trim removed 3 bases at V and 6 bases at J, leaving 1 base unmatched. This CDR3 reads CASSMTGGDEKLFF. In DNA, the CDR3 is TGTGCCAGTAGTATGACAGGGGGCGATGAAAAACTGTTTTTT.

V is TRBV9 and J is TRBJ2-5, with D possibly TRBD1 on 5 matching bases. Trimming left V 4 bases short and J 5 bases short, with 21 bases between. Per the germline V gene, CDR1 is SGDLS and CDR2 is YYNGEE. This CDR3 has 16 residues. The CDR3 spells CASSSQAQGFRETQYF. CDR3 nucleotide sequence: TGTGCCAGCAGCTCCCAGGCCCAGGGATTCAGGGAGACCCAGTACTTC. Combining the CDR3 with reference TRBV9 and TRBJ2-5 gives the whole variable domain DSGVTQTPKHLITATGQRVTLRCSPRSGDLSVYWYQQSLDQGLQFLIQYYNGEERAKGNILERFSAQQFPDLHSELNLSSLELGDSALYFCASSSQAQGFRETQYFGPGTRLLVL.

This clone was observed a few times. This sequence joins TRBV6-1 and TRBJ1-1; possibly TRBD1 for D (6 bases). The germline V gene encodes CDR1 MNHNS and CDR2 SASEGT. The CDR3 length is 14 residues. V lost 6 bases and J lost 2, with 13 bases in between. Here the CDR3 reads CASSRGQSNTEAFF. The DNA of the CDR3 is TGTGCCAGCAGCCGCGGACAGAGTAACACTGAAGCTTTCTTT.

V is TRBV4-1 and J is TRBJ2-7, with 7 bases matching TRBD2. Trimming at V came to 0 bases and at J to 4 bases, leaving 15 bases not matched to a gene. CDR1 is MGHRA and CDR2 is YSYEKL in the germline V gene. The CDR3 sequence is 18 residues long. The CDR3: CASSQDRRGRGTIYEQYF. In nucleotides, the CDR3 is TGCGCCAGCAGCCAAGATCGTCGAGGGAGGGGAACCATTTACGAGCAGTACTTC.

CDR3 sequence (DNA): TGTGCCAGCAGCTTACGGACAGGGGTCTCCTACGAGCAGTACTTC. Translating gives CASSLRTGVSYEQYF. The gene calls are TRBV7-9 and TRBJ2-7, with TRBD1 matching over 9 bases. Germline V gene lookup returns CDR1 SEHNR and CDR2 FQNEAQ (reference sequence). V shed 2 bases, J shed 0 bases, and the junction held 2 bases outside the gene matches. There are 15 residues in the CDR3.

The rearrangement uses TRBV10-3 and TRBJ2-3; no reliable D call. CDR1 ENHRY and CDR2 SYGVKD come from the germline V gene. CDR3 length: 11 amino acids. Trimming left V 10 bases short and J 0 bases short, with 5 bases between. The CDR3: CATESTDTQYF. The CDR3 DNA follows: TGTGCCACCGAGAGCACAGATACGCAGTATTTT.

The gene calls are TRBV7-6 and TRBJ2-2, with 7 bases identical to TRBD2. This CDR3 has 16 residues. The V gene's germline CDR1 is SGHVS and CDR2 FNYEAQ. The J segment lost 6 bases and the V segment lost 5 bases, leaving 12 bases of the junction unmatched. The CDR3 reads CASSQRPGTTPGELFF. DNA for the CDR3: TGTGCCAGCAGCCAACGACCTGGGACTACTCCCGGGGAGCTGTTTTTT.

This clone was seen once. The chain couples TRBV28 to TRBJ2-3; no firm D call. V was cut by 4 bases and J by 2 bases, with 16 bases left in between. CDR1 MDHEN and CDR2 SYDVKM come from the germline V gene. The CDR3 is 16 amino acids. In nucleotides, the CDR3 is TGTGCCAGCAGTTCCTTCTTTCGGTTTAACACAGATACGCAGTATTTT. Encoded protein: CASSSFFRFNTDTQYF.

The chain uses TRBV6-5 and TRBJ1-6; D unresolved. The germline CDR1 and CDR2 sequences are MNHEY and SVGAGI. V lost 7 bases, J lost 7 bases, and 14 bases lay in between. This CDR3 has 14 residues. Here the CDR3 DNA reads TGTGCCAGCACCACGGGAACAGTCAATTCACCCCTCCACTTT. Its protein product is CASTTGTVNSPLHF.